This T cell receptor (beta chain) was identified in a study of blood T cell repertoires in COVID-19. Overall study context: PBMCs, B-cell-depleted T cells, or T cells were the source of the cDNA or gDNA that made up the material.

Only in-frame clones appear in the TCRdb table, and some are missing; sequencing was by immunoSEQ multiplex PCR. The sample yields about 250,000 clones, less than 90% seen once. Trimming cost V 3 bases and J 8 bases, with 14 bases left between them. The germline V gene encodes CDR1 LGHNA and CDR2 YSLEER. This CDR3 is 15 amino acids long. A few counts support this clone. The receptor was isolated from a woman aged 45-65 years who had recovered from COVID-19. Specimen: PBMCs or T cells enriched from blood (not recorded which). The chain has TRBV4-3 and TRBJ1-6; tentatively, D is TRBD1 (6 bases). CDR3 sequence reads: CASSHDRDTDSPLHF. In DNA, the CDR3 is TGCGCCAGCAGCCATGACCGGGACACAGATTCACCCCTCCACTTT.